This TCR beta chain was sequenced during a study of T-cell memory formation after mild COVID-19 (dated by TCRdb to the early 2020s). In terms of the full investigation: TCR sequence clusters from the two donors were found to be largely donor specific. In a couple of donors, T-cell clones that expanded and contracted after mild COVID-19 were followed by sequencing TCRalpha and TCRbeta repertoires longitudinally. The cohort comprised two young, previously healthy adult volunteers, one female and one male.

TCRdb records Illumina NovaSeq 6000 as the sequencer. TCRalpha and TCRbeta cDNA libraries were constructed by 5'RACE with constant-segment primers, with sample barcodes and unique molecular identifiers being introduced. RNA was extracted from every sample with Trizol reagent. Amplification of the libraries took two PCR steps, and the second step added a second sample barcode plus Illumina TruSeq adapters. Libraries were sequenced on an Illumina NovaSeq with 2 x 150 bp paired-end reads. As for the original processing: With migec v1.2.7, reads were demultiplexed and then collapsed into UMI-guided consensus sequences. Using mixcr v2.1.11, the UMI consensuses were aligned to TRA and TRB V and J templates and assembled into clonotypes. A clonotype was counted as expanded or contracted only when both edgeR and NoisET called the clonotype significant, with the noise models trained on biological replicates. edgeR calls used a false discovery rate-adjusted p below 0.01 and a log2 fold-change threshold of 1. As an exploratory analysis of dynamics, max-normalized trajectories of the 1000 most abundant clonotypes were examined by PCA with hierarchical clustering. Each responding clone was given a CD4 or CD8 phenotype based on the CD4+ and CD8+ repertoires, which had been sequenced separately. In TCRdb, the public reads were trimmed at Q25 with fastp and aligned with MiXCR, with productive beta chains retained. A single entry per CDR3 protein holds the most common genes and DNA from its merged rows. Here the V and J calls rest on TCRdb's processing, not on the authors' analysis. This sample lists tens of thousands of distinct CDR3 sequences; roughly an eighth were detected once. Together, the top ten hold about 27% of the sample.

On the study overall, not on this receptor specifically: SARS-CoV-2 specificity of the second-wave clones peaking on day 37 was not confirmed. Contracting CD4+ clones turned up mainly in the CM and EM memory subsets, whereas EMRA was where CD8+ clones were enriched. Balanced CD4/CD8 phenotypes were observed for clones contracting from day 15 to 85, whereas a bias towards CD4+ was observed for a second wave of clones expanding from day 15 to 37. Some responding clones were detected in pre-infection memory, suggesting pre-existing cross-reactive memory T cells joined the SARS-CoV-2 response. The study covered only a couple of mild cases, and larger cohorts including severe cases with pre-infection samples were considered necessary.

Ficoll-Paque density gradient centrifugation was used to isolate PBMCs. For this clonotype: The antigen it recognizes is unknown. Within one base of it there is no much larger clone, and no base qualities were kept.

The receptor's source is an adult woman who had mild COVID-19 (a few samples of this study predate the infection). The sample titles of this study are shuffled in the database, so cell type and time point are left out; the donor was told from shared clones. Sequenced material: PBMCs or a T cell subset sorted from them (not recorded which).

This receptor carries the CDR3 CASSSRVSEQYF. The nucleotide sequence is given as TGTGCCAGCAGTTCGAGGGTGTCCGAGCAGTACTTC. The V and J genes are TRBV6-5 and TRBJ2-7, with TRBD2 tentatively as D gene (5 bases match). Reading the germline V gene gives CDR1 MNHEY and CDR2 SVGAGI. The V and J ends are trimmed by 4 bases and 6 bases, leaving 10 bases between them. Reading from cysteine to phenylalanine, the CDR3 counts 12 amino acids. Left in the record is the CDR3 DNA by itself, 36 bases read in frame from the first base.